Sequencing of this T cell receptor (beta chain) was carried out in a study of blood T cell repertoires in COVID-19. Across the whole study: Sites in the United States, Italy and Spain provided acute and convalescent COVID-19 samples.

Per the original data handling: Estimated nucleated cell counts came from reference gene primer amplification. The assay was immunoSEQ multiplex PCR, and TCRdb's table has in-frame clones only and misses some. Clone size and V and J calls were adopted from that table, with D and trimming inferred from the DNA. The sample holds under 20,000 clones; approximately 80% are singletons and the top ten take approximately 10%. CDR3 length: 15 residues. Germline CDR1 reads SNHLY; CDR2 reads FYNNEI. Trimming cost V 1 base and J 1 base, with 10 bases left between them. The sample consisted of peripheral blood. This receptor was taken from a man aged 80 or over with acute or convalescent COVID-19. The V call is TRBV2, the J call TRBJ1-2; D not resolved. The chain's CDR3 is CASSEGQIGNYGYTF. CDR3 coding DNA: TGTGCCAGCAGTGAAGGTCAAATCGGTAACTATGGCTACACCTTC.